Presented here are 28 T cell receptor beta chains from one specimen sequenced in a study of beta chain features in type 1 diabetes. Overall study findings and caveats: Shorter TCRB CDR3s, moderately but significantly so, were found in Type 1 diabetes patients in all four CD4+ subsets.

TCRB transcripts that were expressed got sequenced, as all of the isolated RNA had been reverse transcribed. Clones were sequenced by immunoSEQ multiplex PCR, and TCRdb holds only the in-frame ones, with some missing. The data contain 200,000 to 300,000 clones, approximately 11% of them singletons. These receptors lack a known antigen. The sample consisted of naive CD4+ T cells from blood. The receptors here all came from a man in his thirties or forties with type 1 diabetes.

The chain combines TRBV2 with TRBJ2-1; the D gene is possibly TRBD2 (5 bases). The CDR3 is made up of 15 amino acids. The germline V gene has CDR1 SNHLY and CDR2 FYNNEI. The V end lost 9 bases, the J end lost 5 bases, and 20 bases lay between the germline ends. CDR3 nucleotides: TGTGCCAGAGAGAGGGCGACGGGGATACACAATGAGCAGTTCTTC. This codes for CARERATGIHNEQFF.

The table lists this clone with a few counts. This sequence joins TRBV23-1 and TRBJ2-1, with 8 bases aligning to TRBD2. TRBV23-1 has ORF status, its function being uncertain. V gave up 4 bases and J gave up 7 bases; unmatched junction bases: 21. The CDR3 runs to 19 residues. CDR3 in amino acids: CASSPRGSGGAVGSNEQFF. The CDR3 nucleotides are TGCGCCAGCAGTCCCCGGGGAAGCGGGGGAGCGGTAGGGTCGAATGAGCAGTTCTTC.

The CDR3, as DNA: TGTGCCAGCAGCGGTCTGAGCCCAGATACGCAGTATTTT. It encodes CASSGLSPDTQYF. The V and J genes are TRBV7-2 and TRBJ2-3; the D is unclear. CDR1 is SGHTA, CDR2 FQGNSA, per germline. The CDR3 contains 13 residues. V lost 5 bases to trimming and J lost 4 bases, with 10 bases between them.

This chain links TRBV7-8 with TRBJ2-5, with 7 bases that match TRBD1. Looked up from germline, CDR1 is SGHVS and CDR2 is FQNEAQ. With V trimmed by 5 bases and J by 2 bases, 2 bases remained unmatched. The CDR3 covers 13 residues. CDR3 loop: CASSRGQQETQYF. The CDR3 nucleotides read TGTGCCAGCAGCCGGGGACAGCAAGAGACCCAGTACTTC.

The gene calls are TRBV19 and TRBJ2-2; TRBD1 matches at 9 bases. Trimming removed 8 bases from V and 5 bases from J; junction bases left unmatched: 9. Germline CDR1 reads LNHDA; CDR2 reads SQIVND (reference sequence). The CDR3 runs 15 residues. CDR3: CASRDPGQGTGELFF. The CDR3 coding sequence is TGTGCCAGTCGAGATCCGGGACAGGGAACCGGGGAGCTGTTTTTT.

This clone was counted only a few times. This rearrangement joins TRBV19 to TRBJ2-6; weak D call: TRBD1 (5 bases). The germline CDR1 and CDR2 sequences are LNHDA and SQIVND (reference sequence). V lost 5 bases and J 0 bases, leaving 17 bases between the germline ends. The CDR3 spans 18 residues. The CDR3 DNA sequence: TGTGCCAGTAGTTCGTCAGGGTATCCCCTCTCTGGGGCCAACGTCCTGACTTTC. This encodes CASSSSGYPLSGANVLTF.

This clone was counted only a few times. This chain uses TRBV18 with TRBJ1-2, with D maybe TRBD1 (5 bases). Trimming left V 2 bases short and J 6 bases short, with 10 bases between. This CDR3 spans 13 amino acids. Germline assignment: CDR1 KGHSH and CDR2 LQKENI. In DNA, the CDR3 is TGTGCCAGCTCACCAGGGGCAGCGCATGGCTACACCTTC. Translated: CASSPGAAHGYTF.

The table lists this clone with a few counts. The rearrangement links TRBV4-2 to TRBJ1-3; D remains ambiguous. The CDR3 is 12 residues long. V lost 1 base and J lost 8, with 6 bases in between. CDR1 and CDR2 from the germline V gene are LGHNA and YNFKEQ. The CDR3: CASSQVRDTIYF. CDR3 coding DNA: TGTGCCAGCAGCCAAGTTCGTGACACCATATATTTT.

The J gene is TRBJ2-2, the V gene TRBV28, with D possibly matching TRBD1 (5 bases). The V gene's germline CDR1 is MDHEN and CDR2 SYDVKM. The V and J ends lost 3 bases and 7 bases respectively, with 12 bases between them. This CDR3 region has 14 residues. CDR3 loop: CASSFVGRNGELFF. CDR3 coding DNA: TGTGCCAGCAGTTTCGTGGGGCGGAACGGGGAGCTGTTTTTT.

This chain joins TRBV5-1 and TRBJ2-5; the match to TRBD1 covers 8 bases. The V gene end was trimmed by 4 bases and the J gene end by 5 bases; junction bases not matched to a gene: 7. The CDR3 has 14 amino acids. Germline lookup yields CDR1 SGHRS and CDR2 YFSETQ. CDR3 region: CASSAGQGRETQYF. The DNA for the CDR3 is TGCGCCAGCAGCGCCGGACAGGGCAGGGAGACCCAGTACTTC.

The CDR3 DNA follows: TGTGCCAGCAGCCCAAATCCGGGACACCAATACAATGAGCAGTTCTTC. Translated: CASSPNPGHQYNEQFF. The chain is built from TRBV9 and TRBJ2-1; TRBD1 is a possible D gene (6 bases). V was cut by 4 bases and J by 4 bases, with 18 bases left in between. Germline V lookup: CDR1 SGDLS, CDR2 YYNGEE. This CDR3 has 16 amino acids.

The J gene is TRBJ1-6, the V gene TRBV9, with TRBD1 matching 8 bases. V was clipped by 2 bases and J by 12 bases; unmatched bases: 13. The germline CDR1 and CDR2 sequences are SGDLS and YYNGEE. The CDR3 contains 16 residues. The CDR3 coding sequence is TGTGCCAGCAGCGTCGCGGCAGGGGGCGTGGAGGGACCCCTCCACTTT. Residues: CASSVAAGGVEGPLHF.

This clone was found a few times. The chain is built from TRBV10-3 and TRBJ2-6, with TRBD1 as a possible D gene (5 bases). The germline gives CDR1 ENHRY, CDR2 SYGVKD. Trimming removed 6 bases from V and 2 bases from J, with 11 bases in between. This CDR3 region has 15 residues. DNA of the CDR3: TGTGCCATCAGGGAGACAGTCACTGGGGCCAACGTCCTGACTTTC. This translates into CAIRETVTGANVLTF.

The rearrangement uses TRBV2 and TRBJ2-2, with D unclear. Per the germline V gene, CDR1 is SNHLY and CDR2 is FYNNEI. V was pared by 5 bases and J by 4 bases, with 11 bases between. This CDR3 is built from 14 residues. CDR3 nucleotides: TGTGCCAGCAGTTCCCGACTGATCACCGGGGAGCTGTTTTTT. This codes for CASSSRLITGELFF.

Concerning this clone: Within the sample, other DNA sequences also encode this same CDR3. The chain's CDR3 is CASSPWTGANTEAFF. The CDR3 region has the DNA TGTGCCAGCTCACCGTGGACAGGGGCGAACACTGAAGCTTTCTTT. The chain joins TRBV18 to TRBJ1-1, with 9 bases fitting TRBD1. Germline V CDR1 and CDR2: KGHSH, LQKENI. The CDR3 loop spans 15 amino acids. The trim removed 3 bases at V and 1 base at J, leaving 3 bases unmatched.

The chain combines TRBV15 with TRBJ2-7, with 7 bases matching TRBD1. The germline V gene encodes CDR1 LNHNV and CDR2 YYDKDF (reference sequence). The V and J ends lost 0 bases and 3 bases, in that order; junction bases with no gene match: 5. This CDR3 is 15 amino acids long. CDR3: CATSRDRRTGYEQYF. CDR3 in DNA: TGTGCCACCAGCAGAGACCGCCGGACAGGCTACGAGCAGTACTTC.

The J gene is TRBJ2-7, the V gene TRBV11-2; 9 positions agree with TRBD2. V lost 3 bases, J lost 3 bases, and 3 bases stayed unmatched. The CDR3 contains 14 residues. CDR1 and CDR2 from the germline V gene are SGHAT and FQNNGV. The DNA of the CDR3 is TGTGCCAGCAGCTTTAGCGGGGGCCGCTACGAGCAGTACTTC. Its protein is CASSFSGGRYEQYF. The entire variable domain, with the rest obtained from reference TRBV11-2 and TRBJ2-7, is as follows: EAGVAQSPRYKIIEKRQSVAFWCNPISGHATLYWYQQILGQGPKLLIQFQNNGVVDDSQLPKDRFSAERLKGVDSTLKIQPAKLEDSAVYLCASSFSGGRYEQYFGPGTRLTVT.

This sequence joins TRBV6-6 and TRBJ2-1; 12 positions agree with TRBD2. Per the germline V gene, CDR1 is MNHNY and CDR2 is SVGAGI (reference sequence). Trimming removed 4 bases from V and 6 bases from J; junction bases left unmatched: 1. CDR3 size: 14 residues. The CDR3 coding sequence is TGTGCCAGCAGTTCGGGACTAGCGGGCAATGAGCAGTTCTTC. Translated, it gives CASSSGLAGNEQFF.

V usage is TRBV7-9 and J usage is TRBJ2-7; TRBD1 matches 7 bases. With V trimmed by 5 bases and J by 2 bases, 6 bases remained unmatched. CDR1 and CDR2 from the germline V gene are SEHNR and FQNEAQ (reference sequence). The CDR3 covers 14 residues. CDR3 residues: CASSPRQGAYEQYF. CDR3 nucleotides: TGTGCCAGCAGCCCAAGACAGGGAGCCTACGAGCAGTACTTC. Full variable domain (remainder filled in from reference TRBV7-9 and TRBJ2-7): DTGVSQNPRHKITKRGQNVTFRCDPISEHNRLYWYRQTLGQGPEFLTYFQNEAQLEKSRLLSDRFSAERPKGSFSTLEIQRTEQGDSAMYLCASSPRQGAYEQYFGPGTRLTVT.

There are a few counts of this clone. The genes are TRBV10-3 and TRBJ1-5, with D possibly matching TRBD1 (6 bases). Germline CDR1 is ENHRY and CDR2 is SYGVKD. V shed 0 bases and J shed 4 bases, with 7 bases lying between them. This CDR3 has 14 amino acids. The CDR3 nucleotides read TGTGCCATCAGTGAGTCGGGGGCAAATCAGCCCCAGCATTTT. This encodes CAISESGANQPQHF.

The chain joins TRBV5-4 to TRBJ2-3, with D perhaps matching TRBD2 (7 bases). The CDR3 is made up of 15 amino acids. CDR1 and CDR2 (germline): SGHNT, YYREEE (reference sequence). V lost 3 bases to trimming and J lost 1 base, with 12 bases between them. CDR3 bases: TGTGCCAGCAGCTATACGGGGGGCGGCACAGATACGCAGTATTTT. Its translation: CASSYTGGGTDTQYF.

This clone was counted only a few times. This rearrangement joins TRBV6-6 to TRBJ2-7; TRBD1 aligns across 8 bases. The CDR3 totals 14 residues. J lost 3 bases, V lost 6 bases, and 7 bases had no gene match. Germline lookup yields CDR1 MNHNY and CDR2 SVGAGI (reference sequence). The CDR3 DNA reads TGTGCCAGCAGCCGCCCCGGACAGGGCTACGAGCAGTACTTC. This codes for CASSRPGQGYEQYF.

The chain employs TRBV2 and TRBJ2-7; 8 nucleotides agree with TRBD2. The CDR3 length is 15 residues. V shed 3 bases and J 5 bases; nucleotides not matched to a gene: 9. Germline-derived CDR1 and CDR2 are SNHLY and FYNNEI. As DNA, the CDR3 is TGTGCCAGCAGTGATATAGCGGGGCCGGGCGACGAGCAGTACTTC. Encoded protein: CASSDIAGPGDEQYF.

V gene TRBV18 combines with J gene TRBJ2-5, with TRBD1 matching 7 bases. There are 13 residues in the CDR3. V shed 3 bases, J shed 4 bases, and the junction held 2 bases outside the gene matches. Germline V lookup: CDR1 KGHSH, CDR2 LQKENI. The CDR3 spells CASSPRGRETQYF. Written as DNA, the CDR3 is TGTGCCAGCTCACCGAGGGGGCGAGAGACCCAGTACTTC.

V usage is TRBV5-1 and J usage is TRBJ2-7; D gene unclear. CDR1 is SGHRS and CDR2 is YFSETQ in the germline V gene. The CDR3 length is 14 residues. Trimming cost V 2 bases and J 0 bases, with 9 bases left between them. The CDR3 region has the DNA TGCGCCAGCAGCTTCGGTCTGAGCTCCTACGAGCAGTACTTC. It translates to CASSFGLSSYEQYF.

The chain joins TRBV4-2 to TRBJ1-2; D is ambiguous. V gave up 0 bases and J gave up 5 bases, with 13 bases separating them. The CDR3 has 15 amino acids. Germline V CDR1 and CDR2: LGHNA, YNFKEQ. CDR3 protein: CASSQEASSSYGYTF. In DNA form, the CDR3 reads TGTGCCAGCAGCCAAGAGGCCTCTAGCTCTTATGGCTACACCTTC.

The chain combines TRBV6-6 with TRBJ1-2; a possible D gene is TRBD1 (5 bases). The CDR3 is 15 residues long. With 2 bases removed from V and 2 bases from J, the gap between germline ends came to 12 bases. From germline, CDR1 is MNHNY and CDR2 SVGAGI (reference sequence). CDR3 sequence reads: CASSYRGAKNYGYTF. The CDR3, as DNA: TGTGCCAGCAGTTACCGTGGGGCCAAAAACTATGGCTACACCTTC.

This clone was counted only a few times. The chain links TRBV5-1 to TRBJ2-3, with 11 bases aligning to TRBD1. Germline CDR1 SGHRS, CDR2 YFSETQ. This CDR3 is 15 amino acids long. V shed 3 bases, J shed 4 bases, and the junction held 4 bases outside the gene matches. CDR3 protein: CASSSGQGASDTQYF. In nucleotides, the CDR3 is TGCGCCAGCAGCTCCGGACAGGGGGCATCAGATACGCAGTATTTT.